One TCR beta chain is described in this entry. A single base separates this from a much larger clone, so it may be a read error. The CDR3 runs 15 residues. The germline V gene has CDR1 MNHEY and CDR2 SVGEGT. Through Arm-PCR of CDR3 regions and iRepertoire HTBI primers, TCR beta libraries were built. TCRdb reprocessed the multiplex PCR reads with MiXCR, giving one entry per CDR3 protein. Of roughly 360,000 distinct CDR3 sequences listed, over 9.5% are singletons. This specimen comes from a study of regulatory T cells in long-lasting Graves disease. Time point specified: newly diagnosed GD, antithyroid drugs for less than 3 months. Scientists built the TCR library using RNA that was extracted from PBMCs. The EDTA tubes were filled with 7 to 9.5 milliliters of drawn peripheral blood. This sample was shared with a second study, whose subject was T cells in Graves' hyperthyroidism and ophthalmopathy.

The source was peripheral blood mononuclear cells (PBMCs), collected at new diagnosis, from a patient treated with antithyroid drugs. This sequence was found in a woman aged 18-29 years with Graves disease. The chain carries TRBV6-2 or TRBV6-3 and TRBJ2-3; 8 bases line up with TRBD2. The end of the DNA is better explained by TRBJ2-5, so the J call may be wrong. The CDR3 DNA reads TGTGCCAGCAGTGATTTCGGCGGGGGGCCAGAGACCCAGTACTTC. It translates to CASSDFGGGPETQYF.